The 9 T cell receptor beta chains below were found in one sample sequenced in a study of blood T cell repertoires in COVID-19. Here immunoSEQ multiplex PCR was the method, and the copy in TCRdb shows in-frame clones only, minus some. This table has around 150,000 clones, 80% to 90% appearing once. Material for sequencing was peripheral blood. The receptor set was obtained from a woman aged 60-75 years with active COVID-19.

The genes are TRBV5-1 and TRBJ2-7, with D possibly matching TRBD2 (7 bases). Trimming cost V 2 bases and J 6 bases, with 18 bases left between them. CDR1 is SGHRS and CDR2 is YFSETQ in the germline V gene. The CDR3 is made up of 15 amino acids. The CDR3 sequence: CASSLTGGFGVEQYF. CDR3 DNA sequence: TGCGCCAGCAGCTTAACGGGGGGCTTCGGAGTCGAGCAGTACTTC. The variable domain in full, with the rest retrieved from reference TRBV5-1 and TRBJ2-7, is KAGVTQTPRYLIKTRGQQVTLSCSPISGHRSVSWYQQTPGQGLQFLFEYFSETQRNKGNFPGRFSGRQFSNSRSEMNVSTLELGDSALYLCASSLTGGFGVEQYFGPGTRLTVT.

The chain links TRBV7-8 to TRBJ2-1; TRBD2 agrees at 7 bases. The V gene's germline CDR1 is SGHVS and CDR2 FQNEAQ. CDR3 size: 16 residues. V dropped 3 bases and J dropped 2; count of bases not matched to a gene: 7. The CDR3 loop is CASSFLSGAAYNEQFF. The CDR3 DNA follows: TGTGCCAGCAGCTTCTTAAGCGGGGCAGCCTACAATGAGCAGTTCTTC.

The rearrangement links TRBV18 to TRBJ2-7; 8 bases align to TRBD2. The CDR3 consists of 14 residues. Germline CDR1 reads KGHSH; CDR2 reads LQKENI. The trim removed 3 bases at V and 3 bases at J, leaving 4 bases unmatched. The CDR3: CASSPSGGLYEQYF. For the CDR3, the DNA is TGTGCCAGCTCACCTTCGGGGGGGCTCTACGAGCAGTACTTC.

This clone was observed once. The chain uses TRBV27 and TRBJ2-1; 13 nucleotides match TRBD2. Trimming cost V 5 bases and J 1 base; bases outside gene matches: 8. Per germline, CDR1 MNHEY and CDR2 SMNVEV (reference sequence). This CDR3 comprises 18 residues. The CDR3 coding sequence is TGTGCCAGCAGTCTCGGACTAGCGGGAGTAAGGTCCTACAATGAGCAGTTCTTC. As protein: CASSLGLAGVRSYNEQFF.

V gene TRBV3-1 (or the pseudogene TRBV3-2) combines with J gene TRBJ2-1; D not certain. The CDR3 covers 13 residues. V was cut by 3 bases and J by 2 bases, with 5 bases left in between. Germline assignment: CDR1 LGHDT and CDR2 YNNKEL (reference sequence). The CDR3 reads CASSHGAYNEQFF. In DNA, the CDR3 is TGTGCCAGCAGCCATGGAGCCTACAATGAGCAGTTCTTC.

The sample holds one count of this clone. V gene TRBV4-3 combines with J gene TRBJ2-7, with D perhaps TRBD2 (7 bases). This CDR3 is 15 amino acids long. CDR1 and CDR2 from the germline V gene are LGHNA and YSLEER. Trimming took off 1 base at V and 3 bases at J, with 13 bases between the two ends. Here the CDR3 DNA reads TGCGCCAGCAGCCAAGGGGGGGGGCCTTACTACGAGCAGTACTTC. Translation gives CASSQGGGPYYEQYF.

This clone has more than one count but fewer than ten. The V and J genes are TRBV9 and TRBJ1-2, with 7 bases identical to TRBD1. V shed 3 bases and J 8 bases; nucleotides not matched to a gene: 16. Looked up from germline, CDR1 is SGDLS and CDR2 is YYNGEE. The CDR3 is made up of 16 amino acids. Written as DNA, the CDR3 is TGTGCCAGCAGCGCACTAAACCGGGACAGTACTATAGGCTACACCTTC. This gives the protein CASSALNRDSTIGYTF.

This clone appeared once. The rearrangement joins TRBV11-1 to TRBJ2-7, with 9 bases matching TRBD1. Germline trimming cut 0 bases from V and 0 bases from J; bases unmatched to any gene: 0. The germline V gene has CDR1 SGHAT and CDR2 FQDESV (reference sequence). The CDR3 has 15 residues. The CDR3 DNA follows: TGTGCCAGCAGCTTAGCACAGGGGGCCTCCTACGAGCAGTACTTC. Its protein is CASSLAQGASYEQYF.

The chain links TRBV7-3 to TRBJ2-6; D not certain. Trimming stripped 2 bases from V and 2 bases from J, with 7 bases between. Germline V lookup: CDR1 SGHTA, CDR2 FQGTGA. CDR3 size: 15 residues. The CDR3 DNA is TGTGCCAGCAGCTTACGTCCTCCTGGGGCCAACGTCCTGACTTTC. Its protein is CASSLRPPGANVLTF. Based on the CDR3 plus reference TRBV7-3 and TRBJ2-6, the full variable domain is GAGVSQTPSNKVTEKGKYVELRCDPISGHTALYWYRQSLGQGPEFLIYFQGTGAADDSGLPNDRFFAVRPEGSVSTLKIQRTERGDSAVYLCASSLRPPGANVLTFGAGSRLTVL.